This record concerns one T cell receptor (beta chain) sequence. In the original processing: Reference gene primer amplification in the assay estimated nucleated cell counts. Libraries were prepared by immunoSEQ multiplex PCR; TCRdb keeps only in-frame clonotypes and omits some of them. From that table come the V and J calls and clone size; the DNA was used to work out D and trimming. In the table there are under 20,000 clones, approximately 90% of which are singletons. This sample was taken from a study of blood T cell repertoires in COVID-19. Looking at the study overall: Donors in the United States, Italy and Spain gave samples during acute or convalescent COVID-19. Sources were T cells, B-cell-depleted T cells, or PBMCs; the material itself was cDNA or gDNA.

The TCR comes from a human donor with active COVID-19. The donor label of this sample is uncertain. Material for sequencing was peripheral blood.

This CDR3 reads CASSLIAGGYTDTQYF. The CDR3 DNA follows: TGTGCCAGCAGCTTAATTGCGGGGGGGTACACAGATACGCAGTATTTT. The chain combines TRBV7-3 with TRBJ2-3; 9 bases agree with TRBD2. V shed 1 base, J shed 2 bases, and the junction held 4 bases outside the gene matches. The CDR3 length is 16 residues. Germline V gene lookup returns CDR1 SGHTA and CDR2 FQGTGA. Looking up the rest from reference TRBV7-3 and TRBJ2-3 gives the full variable domain: GAGVSQTPSNKVTEKGKYVELRCDPISGHTALYWYRQSLGQGPEFLIYFQGTGAADDSGLPNDRFFAVRPEGSVSTLKIQRTERGDSAVYLCASSLIAGGYTDTQYFGPGTRLTVL.